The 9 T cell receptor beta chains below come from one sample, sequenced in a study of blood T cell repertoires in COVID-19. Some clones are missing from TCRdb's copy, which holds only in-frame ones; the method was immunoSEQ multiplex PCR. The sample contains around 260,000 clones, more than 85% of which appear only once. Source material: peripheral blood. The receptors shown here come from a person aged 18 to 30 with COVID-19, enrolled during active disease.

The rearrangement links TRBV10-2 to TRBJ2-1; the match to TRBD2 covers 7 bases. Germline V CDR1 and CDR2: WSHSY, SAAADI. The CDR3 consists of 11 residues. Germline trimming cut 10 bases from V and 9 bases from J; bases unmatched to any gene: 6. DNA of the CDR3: TGCGCCACTGGGACTATGGGTGAGCAGTTCTTC. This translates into CATGTMGEQFF.

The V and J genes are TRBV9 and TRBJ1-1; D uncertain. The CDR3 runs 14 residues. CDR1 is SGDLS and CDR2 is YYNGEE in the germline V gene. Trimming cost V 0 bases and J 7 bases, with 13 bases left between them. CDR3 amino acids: CASSVAGRLGEAFF. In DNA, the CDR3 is TGTGCCAGCAGCGTAGCTGGGAGGTTAGGTGAAGCTTTCTTT.

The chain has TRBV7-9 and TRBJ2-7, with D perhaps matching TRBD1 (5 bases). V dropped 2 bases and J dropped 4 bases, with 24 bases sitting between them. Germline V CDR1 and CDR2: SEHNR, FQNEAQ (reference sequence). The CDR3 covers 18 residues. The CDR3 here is CASSLSLQGFSLGYEQYF. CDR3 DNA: TGTGCCAGCAGCTTAAGCCTGCAGGGTTTTAGTCTGGGGTACGAGCAGTACTTC. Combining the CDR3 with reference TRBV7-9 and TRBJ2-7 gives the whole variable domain DTGVSQNPRHKITKRGQNVTFRCDPISEHNRLYWYRQTLGQGPEFLTYFQNEAQLEKSRLLSDRFSAERPKGSFSTLEIQRTEQGDSAMYLCASSLSLQGFSLGYEQYFGPGTRLTVT.

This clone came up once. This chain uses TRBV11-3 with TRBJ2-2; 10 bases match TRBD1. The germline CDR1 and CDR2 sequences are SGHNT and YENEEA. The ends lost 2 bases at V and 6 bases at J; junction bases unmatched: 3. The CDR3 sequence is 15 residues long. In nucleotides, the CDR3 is TGTGCCAGCAGCTTACGAGGACAGGGGGCCGGGGAGCTGTTTTTT. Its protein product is CASSLRGQGAGELFF.

The CDR3 region is CASSEAAGPPEPQHF. CDR3 in DNA: TGTGCCAGCAGTGAAGCGGCGGGTCCCCCAGAGCCCCAGCATTTT. This chain connects TRBV6-1 to TRBJ1-5; D uncertain. Germline CDR1 is MNHNS and CDR2 is SASEGT. The CDR3 extends over 15 amino acids. V was pared by 0 bases and J by 8 bases, with 14 bases between.

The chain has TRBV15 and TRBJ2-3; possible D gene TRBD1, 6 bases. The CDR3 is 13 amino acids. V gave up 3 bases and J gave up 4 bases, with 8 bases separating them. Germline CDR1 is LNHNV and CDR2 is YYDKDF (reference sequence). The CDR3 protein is CATSRAGADTQYF. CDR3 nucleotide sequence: TGTGCCACCAGCAGGGCAGGGGCAGATACGCAGTATTTT. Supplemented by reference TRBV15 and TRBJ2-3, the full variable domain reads DAMVIQNPRYQVTQFGKPVTLSCSQTLNHNVMYWYQQKSSQAPKLLFHYYDKDFNNEADTPDNFQSRRPNTSFCFLDIRSPGLGDTAMYLCATSRAGADTQYFGPGTRLTVL.

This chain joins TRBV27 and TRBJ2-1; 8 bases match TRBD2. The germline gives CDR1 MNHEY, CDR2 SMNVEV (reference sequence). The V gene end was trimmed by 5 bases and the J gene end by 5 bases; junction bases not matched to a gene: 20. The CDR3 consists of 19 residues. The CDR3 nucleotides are TGTGCCAGCAGTCTTGGGGCCTCGGGAGGGTACCATTTTAACAATGAGCAGTTCTTC. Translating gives CASSLGASGGYHFNNEQFF.

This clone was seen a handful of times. This CDR3 is CASRTLYQETQYF. For the CDR3, the DNA is TGTGCCAGCAGGACACTGTACCAAGAGACCCAGTACTTC. V gene TRBV21-1 combines with J gene TRBJ2-5; the D call in the table, TRBD1, was not verified against the DNA. TRBV21-1 is reported as a pseudogene. The CDR3 is 13 amino acids.

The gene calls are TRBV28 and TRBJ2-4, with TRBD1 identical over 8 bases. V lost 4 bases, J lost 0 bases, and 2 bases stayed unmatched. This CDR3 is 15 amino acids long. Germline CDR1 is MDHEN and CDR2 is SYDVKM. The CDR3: CASSWTGLAKNIQYF. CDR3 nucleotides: TGTGCCAGCAGTTGGACAGGGCTAGCCAAAAACATTCAGTACTTC.